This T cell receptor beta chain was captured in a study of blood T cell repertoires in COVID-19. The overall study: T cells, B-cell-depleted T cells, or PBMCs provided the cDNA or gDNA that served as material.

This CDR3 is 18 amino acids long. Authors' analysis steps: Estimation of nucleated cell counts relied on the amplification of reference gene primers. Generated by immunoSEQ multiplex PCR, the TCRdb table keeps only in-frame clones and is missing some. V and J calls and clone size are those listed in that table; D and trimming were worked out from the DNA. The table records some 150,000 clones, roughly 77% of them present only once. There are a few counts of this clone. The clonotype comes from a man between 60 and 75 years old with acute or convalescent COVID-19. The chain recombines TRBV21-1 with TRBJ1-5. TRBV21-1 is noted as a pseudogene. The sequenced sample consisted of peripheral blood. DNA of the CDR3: TGTGCCAGCAGCAAAGTAGGCGGGAGGGCGTATGGCAATCAGCCCCAGCATTTT. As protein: CASSKVGGRAYGNQPQHF.